Presented here are 25 T cell receptor beta chains from one specimen sequenced in a study of control samples from healthy donors and cancer patients. Clones were read by immunoSEQ multiplex PCR, and TCRdb kept only the in-frame ones, dropping some. The table has over 150,000 clones, about 91% seen once. Source material: blood. The receptors were gathered from a woman in her forties in good health.

The chain carries TRBV27 and TRBJ1-6, with D perhaps TRBD1 (6 bases). The germline CDR1 and CDR2 sequences are MNHEY and SMNVEV (reference sequence). This CDR3 comprises 15 residues. The germline V and J ends were trimmed by 5 bases and 7 bases, with 15 bases remaining between them. DNA of the CDR3: TGTGCCAGCAGTCCAACCGGACAGCTCAATTCACCCCTCCACTTT. Residues: CASSPTGQLNSPLHF.

The V and J genes are TRBV19 and TRBJ2-7; tentative D call: TRBD2 (5 bases). V lost 3 bases to trimming and J lost 4 bases, with 10 bases between them. This CDR3 spans 13 amino acids. Germline V gene data show CDR1 as LNHDA and CDR2 as SQIVND (reference sequence). The CDR3 reads CASSIRGQYEQYF. For the CDR3, the DNA is TGTGCCAGTAGTATCCGGGGTCAATACGAGCAGTACTTC. The full variable domain, rest sourced from reference TRBV19 and TRBJ2-7, is DGGITQSPKYLFRKEGQNVTLSCEQNLNHDAMYWYRQDPGQGLRLIYYSQIVNDFQKGDIAEGYSVSREKKESFPLTVTSAQKNPTAFYLCASSIRGQYEQYFGPGTRLTVT.

The chain uses TRBV25-1 and TRBJ2-7; D might be TRBD2 (5 bases). V lost 1 base to trimming and J lost 6 bases, with 7 bases between them. Germline CDR1 and CDR2: MGHDK and SYGVNS. The CDR3 is 12 amino acids. The CDR3 DNA reads as TGTGCCAGCAGTGAATTTCGGGGCGAGCAGTACTTC. Translated: CASSEFRGEQYF.

V is TRBV3-1 (or the pseudogene TRBV3-2) and J is TRBJ2-5; 10 nucleotides agree with TRBD1. The germline gives CDR1 LGHDT, CDR2 YNNKEL (reference sequence). V was clipped by 3 bases and J by 4 bases; unmatched bases: 2. The CDR3 length is 14 residues. Written as DNA, the CDR3 is TGTGCCAGCAGCCAGGGGGACAGGGGAGAGACCCAGTACTTC. This encodes CASSQGDRGETQYF.

This clone has a single count. The chain joins TRBV11-2 to TRBJ2-7; 7 bases are a match to TRBD2. J lost 5 bases, V lost 1 base, and 8 bases had no gene match. Germline V gene sequence: CDR1 SGHAT, CDR2 FQNNGV. This CDR3 spans 15 amino acids. The CDR3 DNA follows: TGTGCCAGCAGCTTAGTTGGGGGAGGGCTCAACGAGCAGTACTTC. It codes for CASSLVGGGLNEQYF.

V is TRBV29-1 and J is TRBJ1-1, with D unresolved. The V end was cut by 0 bases, the J end by 4 bases, with 9 bases between. CDR3 length equals 13 residues. CDR1 and CDR2 (germline): SQVTM, ANQGSEA. CDR3 residues: CSVEDPPGTEAFF. CDR3 DNA sequence: TGCAGCGTTGAAGACCCGCCAGGCACTGAAGCTTTCTTT.

The chain joins TRBV4-1 to TRBJ2-1; TRBD1 might be the D (6 bases). From germline, CDR1 is MGHRA and CDR2 YSYEKL. The CDR3 spans 13 residues. V lost 6 bases, J lost 5 bases, and 11 bases lay in between. Here the CDR3 reads CASRGALDNEQFF. In DNA form, the CDR3 reads TGCGCCAGCAGGGGGGCGTTGGACAATGAGCAGTTCTTC.

V and J are TRBV2 and TRBJ1-1, with a possible D match to TRBD1 (6 bases). V was pared by 6 bases and J by 2 bases, with 16 bases between. Germline-derived CDR1 and CDR2 are SNHLY and FYNNEI. This CDR3 is built from 15 residues. CDR3 DNA sequence: TGTGCCAGCAGGCCCAGGACAGACATAAACACTGAAGCTTTCTTT. Translation gives CASRPRTDINTEAFF.

This clone appeared a single time. This chain joins TRBV4-2 and TRBJ1-4; TRBD1 matches at 7 bases. This CDR3 is 15 amino acids long. V shed 1 base, J shed 3 bases, and the junction held 2 bases outside the gene matches. Germline V gene lookup returns CDR1 LGHNA and CDR2 YNFKEQ. CDR3 loop: CASSQGDSPNEKLFF. CDR3 DNA sequence: TGTGCCAGCAGCCAAGGGGACAGCCCTAATGAAAAACTGTTTTTT.

The V gene is TRBV19, the J gene TRBJ1-2, with 9 positions matching TRBD1. CDR3 length: 16 amino acids. Trimming at V came to 5 bases and at J to 8 bases, leaving 15 bases not matched to a gene. Germline V CDR1 and CDR2: LNHDA, SQIVND (reference sequence). The chain's CDR3 is CASSPRTRDRAHGYTF. In nucleotides, the CDR3 is TGTGCCAGTAGTCCCCGGACTCGGGACAGGGCTCACGGCTACACCTTC.

The V and J genes are TRBV4-1 and TRBJ2-1, with 11 nucleotides matching TRBD2. Germline CDR1 reads MGHRA; CDR2 reads YSYEKL. Losses at the gene ends were 0 bases for V and 7 bases for J; bases not matched to a gene: 5. This CDR3 spans 16 amino acids. The CDR3 DNA follows: TGCGCCAGCAGCCAAGATTTAGCGGGGGGGCTAAATGAGCAGTTCTTC. Its translation is CASSQDLAGGLNEQFF.

With respect to this clone: At one end the junction does not follow the germline gene, possibly because of a read error. Other nucleotide sequences in the sample specify the same CDR3. The chain couples TRBV12-3 or TRBV12-4 to TRBJ2-7; D gene ambiguous. The CDR3 totals 12 residues. CDR3 DNA: TGTGCCAGCAGCTTAGCAGGCGACGAGCAGTACTTC. Residues: CASSLAGDEQYF.

The rearrangement uses TRBV6-2 or TRBV6-3 and TRBJ1-1; D is ambiguous. Trimming shortened V by 3 bases and J by 7 bases, and 9 bases separated the two germline ends. Looked up from germline, CDR1 is MNHEY and CDR2 is SVGEGT. CDR3 size: 12 residues. The CDR3 reads CASSYGPNEAFF. Here the CDR3 DNA reads TGTGCCAGCAGTTATGGGCCCAATGAAGCTTTCTTT.

The J gene is TRBJ2-1, the V gene TRBV9, with 10 nucleotides matching TRBD1. The V gene end was trimmed by 1 base and the J gene end by 9 bases; junction bases not matched to a gene: 7. The CDR3 is 15 amino acids. Germline CDR1 SGDLS, CDR2 YYNGEE. Here the CDR3 reads CASSVSGTGVSEQFF. The CDR3 DNA follows: TGTGCCAGCAGCGTATCTGGGACAGGGGTCAGTGAGCAGTTCTTC. The full variable domain, with the rest looked up from reference TRBV9 and TRBJ2-1, is DSGVTQTPKHLITATGQRVTLRCSPRSGDLSVYWYQQSLDQGLQFLIQYYNGEERAKGNILERFSAQQFPDLHSELNLSSLELGDSALYFCASSVSGTGVSEQFFGPGTRLTVL.

This CDR3 reads CASSLYRDTEAFF. The CDR3, as DNA: TGTGCCAGCAGTCTCTACAGGGACACTGAAGCTTTCTTT. This chain connects TRBV27 to TRBJ1-1; D perhaps matches TRBD1 (6 bases). In germline, CDR1 is MNHEY, CDR2 SMNVEV (reference sequence). The CDR3 has 13 amino acids. With 5 bases removed from V and 3 bases from J, the gap between germline ends came to 10 bases.

DNA for the CDR3: TGTGCCAGCAGTTGGTCGGGGCCCTCCTACGAGCAGTACTTC. Residues: CASSWSGPSYEQYF. This chain joins TRBV27 and TRBJ2-7; D is possibly TRBD1 or TRBD2 (5 bases each). The length of the CDR3 is 14 residues. Germline V CDR1 and CDR2: MNHEY, SMNVEV (reference sequence). Trimming removed 4 bases at V and 0 bases at J, with 10 bases between.

The chain employs TRBV18 and TRBJ2-3, with 8 bases lining up with TRBD2. Germline lookup yields CDR1 KGHSH and CDR2 LQKENI. The CDR3 sequence is 16 residues long. The ends lost 0 bases at V and 2 bases at J; junction bases unmatched: 4. CDR3 coding DNA: TGTGCCAGCTCACCACCAGGGGGACTAGTCACAGATACGCAGTATTTT. Protein sequence: CASSPPGGLVTDTQYF.

This clone has just one count. The V call is TRBV20-1, the J call TRBJ2-1; TRBD1 matches at 10 bases. Germline CDR1 reads DFQATT; CDR2 reads SNEGSKA (reference sequence). The CDR3 runs to 13 residues. The junction had 7 bases not matched to a gene; V was cut back by 6 bases and J by 8 bases. CDR3 coding DNA: TGCAGTGCCAGTGAAGGGACAGGGGATGAGCAGTTCTTC. It yields the protein CSASEGTGDEQFF.

The CDR3 sequence is CASSIMGGKETQYF. For the CDR3, the DNA is TGTGCCAGTAGTATAATGGGGGGCAAAGAGACCCAGTACTTC. The chain uses TRBV19 and TRBJ2-5; the D gene could be TRBD1 or TRBD2 (6 bases each). V lost 2 bases and J 3 bases, leaving 10 bases between the germline ends. Germline CDR1 reads LNHDA; CDR2 reads SQIVND (reference sequence). The CDR3 is 14 amino acids.

This clone was found a few times. The V and J genes are TRBV5-1 and TRBJ2-7, with D perhaps TRBD1 (5 bases). The CDR3 contains 16 residues. V lost 3 bases and J 0 bases, leaving 16 bases between the germline ends. CDR1 SGHRS and CDR2 YFSETQ come from the germline V gene. This CDR3 reads CASSSSGQGVSYEQYF. CDR3 coding DNA: TGCGCCAGCAGCTCTTCCGGCCAGGGCGTCTCCTACGAGCAGTACTTC. The complete variable domain, with remaining parts taken from reference TRBV5-1 and TRBJ2-7, reads KAGVTQTPRYLIKTRGQQVTLSCSPISGHRSVSWYQQTPGQGLQFLFEYFSETQRNKGNFPGRFSGRQFSNSRSEMNVSTLELGDSALYLCASSSSGQGVSYEQYFGPGTRLTVT.

The chain has TRBV14 and TRBJ2-2; 8 positions match TRBD1. This CDR3 comprises 17 residues. Trimming took 0 bases from V and 5 from J; bases not matched to a gene: 8. CDR1 is SGHDN, CDR2 FVKESK, per germline. The DNA for the CDR3 is TGTGCCAGCAGCCAAGACGAGGCAGGGGGCTTGACCGGGGAGCTGTTTTTT. Amino acid sequence: CASSQDEAGGLTGELFF. Full variable domain (remainder filled in from reference TRBV14 and TRBJ2-2): EAGVTQFPSHSVIEKGQTVTLRCDPISGHDNLYWYRRVMGKEIKFLLHFVKESKQDESGMPNNRFLAERTGGTYSTLKVQPAELEDSGVYFCASSQDEAGGLTGELFFGEGSRLTVL.

This CDR3 is CASSEDRSNYGYTF. CDR3 coding DNA: TGTGCCAGCTCAGAGGACAGGTCTAACTATGGCTACACCTTC. This chain joins TRBV18 and TRBJ1-2, with TRBD1 matching 7 bases. CDR1 is KGHSH, CDR2 LQKENI, per germline. Losses at the gene ends were 5 bases for V and 0 bases for J; bases not matched to a gene: 3. The CDR3 has 14 amino acids.

The chain couples TRBV11-2 to TRBJ2-1, with 10 bases that match TRBD2. CDR3 length: 15 residues. Trimming cost V 2 bases and J 5 bases; bases outside gene matches: 3. The germline V gene has CDR1 SGHAT and CDR2 FQNNGV. The DNA for the CDR3 is TGTGCCAGCAGCTTACTAGCGGGGGCTAACAATGAGCAGTTCTTC. It encodes CASSLLAGANNEQFF.

This chain links TRBV10-1 with TRBJ2-3; 8 positions agree with TRBD2. The V gene's germline CDR1 is WNHNN and CDR2 SYGVQD (reference sequence). V lost 2 bases to trimming and J lost 1 base; unmatched junction nucleotides: 8. The CDR3 covers 17 residues. CDR3 in DNA: TGCGCCAGCAGTGAGGAGGTAGCGGGGACCCGCACAGATACGCAGTATTTT. Residues: CASSEEVAGTRTDTQYF.

The rearrangement uses TRBV5-1 and TRBJ1-1; 7 nucleotides agree with TRBD1. After removal of 4 bases from V and 5 bases from J, the junction contained 14 bases not matched to a gene. Germline V CDR1 and CDR2: SGHRS, YFSETQ. The CDR3 has 16 residues. The CDR3 here is CASSLQGGRFRTEAFF. The CDR3 DNA follows: TGCGCCAGCAGCCTGCAGGGGGGGAGGTTTAGGACTGAAGCTTTCTTT.